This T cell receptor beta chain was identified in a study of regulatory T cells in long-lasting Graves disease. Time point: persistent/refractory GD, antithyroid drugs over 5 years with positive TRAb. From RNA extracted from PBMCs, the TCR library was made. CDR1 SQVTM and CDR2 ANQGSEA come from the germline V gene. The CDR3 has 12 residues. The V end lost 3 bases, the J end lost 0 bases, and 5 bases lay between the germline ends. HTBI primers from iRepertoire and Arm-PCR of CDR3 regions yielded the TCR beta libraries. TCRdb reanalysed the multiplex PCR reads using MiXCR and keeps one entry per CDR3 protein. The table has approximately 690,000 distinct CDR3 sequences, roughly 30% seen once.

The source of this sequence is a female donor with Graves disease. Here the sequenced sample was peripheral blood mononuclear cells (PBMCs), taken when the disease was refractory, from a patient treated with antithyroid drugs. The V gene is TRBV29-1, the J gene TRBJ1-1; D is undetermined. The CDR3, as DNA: TGCAGCGTTGATTCAGTGAACACTGAAGCTTTCTTT. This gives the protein CSVDSVNTEAFF. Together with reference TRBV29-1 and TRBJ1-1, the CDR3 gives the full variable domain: SAVISQKPSRDICQRGTSLTIQCQVDSQVTMMFWYRQQPGQSLTLIATANQGSEATYESGFVIDKFPISRPNLTFSTLTVSNMSPEDSSIYLCSVDSVNTEAFFGQGTRLTVV.